This TCR beta chain was captured by sequencing in a study of T cell responses to AZD1222 COVID-19 vaccine. General study results and limits: Baseline seropositivity characterized only a handful of AZD1222 recipients. No repertoire was sampled before or during the peak T cell response, only after it. Increased Spike-specific TCR breadth and depth were observed after two AZD1222 doses. Among the donors, most were white British and more were female, and clonal diversity was possibly underestimated.

Here immunoSEQ multiplex PCR was the method, and the copy in TCRdb shows in-frame clones only, minus some. The table includes about 110,000 clones, roughly four fifths detected once. In regard to this clone: The target antigen is unknown.

Unmatched junction bases numbered 6, after V lost 5 bases and J lost 0 bases. Germline V gene lookup returns CDR1 SGHVS and CDR2 FQNEAQ. CDR3 size: 16 residues. The genes are TRBV7-8 and TRBJ2-2, with 7 bases that match TRBD1. The sequence was collected from an adult in good health. This specimen was peripheral blood, taken on day 0 of AZD1222 vaccination. In nucleotides, the CDR3 is TGTGCCAGCAGCCCCGAGGGACAGACGAACACCGGGGAGCTGTTTTTT. Translating gives CASSPEGQTNTGELFF. Full variable domain (missing parts from reference TRBV7-8 and TRBJ2-2): GAGVSQSPRYKVAKRGQDVALRCDPISGHVSLFWYQQALGQGPEFLTYFQNEAQLDKSGLPSDRFFAERPEGSVSTLKIQRTQQEDSAVYLCASSPEGQTNTGELFFGEGSRLTVL.